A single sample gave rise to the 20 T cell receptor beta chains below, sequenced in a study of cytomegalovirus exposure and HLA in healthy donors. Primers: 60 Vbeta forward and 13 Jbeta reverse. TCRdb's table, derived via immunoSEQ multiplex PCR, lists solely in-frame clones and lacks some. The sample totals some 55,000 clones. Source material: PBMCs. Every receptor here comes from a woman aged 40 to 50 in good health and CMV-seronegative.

In DNA, the CDR3 is TGTGCCAGCAGCCTGAGCGGCCAGGGGGCGAACTATGGCTACACCTTC. Its protein product is CASSLSGQGANYGYTF. The rearrangement uses TRBV7-2 and TRBJ1-2; 8 bases line up with TRBD1. The length of the CDR3 is 16 residues. Germline V lookup: CDR1 SGHTA, CDR2 FQGNSA. V was pared by 5 bases and J by 2 bases, with 10 bases of the junction left unmatched. Looking up the rest from reference TRBV7-2 and TRBJ1-2 gives the full variable domain: GAGVSQSPSNKVTEKGKDVELRCDPISGHTALYWYRQSLGQGLEFLIYFQGNSAPDKSGLPSDRFSAERTGGSVSTLTIQRTQQEDSAVYLCASSLSGQGANYGYTFGSGTRLTVV.

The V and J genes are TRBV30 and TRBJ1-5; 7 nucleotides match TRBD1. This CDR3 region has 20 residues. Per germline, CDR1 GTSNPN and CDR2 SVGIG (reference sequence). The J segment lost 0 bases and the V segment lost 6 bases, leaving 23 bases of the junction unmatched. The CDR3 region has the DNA TGTGCCTGCTCCCCCGGACTCCTAACCGGGACAGCGCCTAGCAATCAGCCCCAGCATTTT. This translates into CACSPGLLTGTAPSNQPQHF.

The CDR3 DNA sequence: TGTGCCAGTAGTATTTGGGGTAGGGGCAACAATGAGCAGTTCTTC. This translates into CASSIWGRGNNEQFF. The J gene is TRBJ2-1, the V gene TRBV19; D might be TRBD1 (5 bases). The CDR3 spans 15 residues. Trimming stripped 3 bases from V and 5 bases from J, with 14 bases between. Germline V gene sequence: CDR1 LNHDA, CDR2 SQIVND (reference sequence).

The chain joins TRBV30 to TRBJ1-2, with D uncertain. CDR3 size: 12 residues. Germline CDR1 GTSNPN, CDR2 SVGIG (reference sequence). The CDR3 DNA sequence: TGTGCTTGGGCCTCGACCGGCGGTGGCTACACCTTC. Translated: CAWASTGGGYTF.

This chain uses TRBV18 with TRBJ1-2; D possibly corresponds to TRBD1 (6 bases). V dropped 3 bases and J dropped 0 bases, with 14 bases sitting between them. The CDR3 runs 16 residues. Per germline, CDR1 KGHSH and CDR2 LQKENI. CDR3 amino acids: CASSPQTGPTNYGYTF. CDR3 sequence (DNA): TGTGCCAGCTCACCTCAGACAGGCCCAACTAACTATGGCTACACCTTC.

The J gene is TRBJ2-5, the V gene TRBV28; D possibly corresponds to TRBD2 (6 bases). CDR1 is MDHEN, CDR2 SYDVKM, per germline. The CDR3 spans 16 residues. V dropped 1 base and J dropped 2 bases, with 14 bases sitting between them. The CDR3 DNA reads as TGTGCCAGCAGTTTATTTGGTTCGGGGACTCAAGAGACCCAGTACTTC. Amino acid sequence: CASSLFGSGTQETQYF. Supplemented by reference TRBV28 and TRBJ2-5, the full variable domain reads DVKVTQSSRYLVKRTGEKVFLECVQDMDHENMFWYRQDPGLGLRLIYFSYDVKMKEKGDIPEGYSVSREKKERFSLILESASTNQTSMYLCASSLFGSGTQETQYFGPGTRLLVL.

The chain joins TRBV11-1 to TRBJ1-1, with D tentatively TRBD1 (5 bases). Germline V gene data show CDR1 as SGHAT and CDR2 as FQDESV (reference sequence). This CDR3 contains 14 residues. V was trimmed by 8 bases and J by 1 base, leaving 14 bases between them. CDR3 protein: CASGYLGANTEAFF. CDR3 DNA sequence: TGTGCCAGCGGATATCTTGGGGCGAACACTGAAGCTTTCTTT.

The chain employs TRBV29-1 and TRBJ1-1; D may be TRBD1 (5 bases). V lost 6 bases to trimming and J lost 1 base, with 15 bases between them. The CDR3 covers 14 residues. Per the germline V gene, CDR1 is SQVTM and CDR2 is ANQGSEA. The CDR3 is CSVAPGTSNTEAFF. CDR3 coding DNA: TGCAGCGTAGCCCCCGGGACTTCGAACACTGAAGCTTTCTTT.

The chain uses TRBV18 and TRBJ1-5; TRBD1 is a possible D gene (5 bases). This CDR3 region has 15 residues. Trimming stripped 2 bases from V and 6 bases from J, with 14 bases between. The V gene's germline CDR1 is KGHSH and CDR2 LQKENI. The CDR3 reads CASSPAGQLAQPQHF. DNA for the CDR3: TGTGCCAGCTCACCAGCAGGGCAGCTCGCTCAGCCCCAGCATTTT.

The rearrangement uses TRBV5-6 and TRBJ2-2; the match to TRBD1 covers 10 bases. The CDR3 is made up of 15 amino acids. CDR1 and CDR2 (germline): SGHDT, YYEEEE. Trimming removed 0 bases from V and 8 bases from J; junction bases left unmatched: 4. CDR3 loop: CASSLGQGALGELFF. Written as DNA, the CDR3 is TGTGCCAGCAGCTTGGGACAGGGGGCTCTTGGGGAGCTGTTTTTT.

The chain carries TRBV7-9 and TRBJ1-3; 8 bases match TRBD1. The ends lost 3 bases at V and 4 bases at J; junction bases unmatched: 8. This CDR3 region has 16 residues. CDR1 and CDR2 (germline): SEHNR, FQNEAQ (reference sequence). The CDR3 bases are TGTGCCAGCAGCTTCAGGACAGGGTCATTGGGAAACACCATATATTTT. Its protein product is CASSFRTGSLGNTIYF.

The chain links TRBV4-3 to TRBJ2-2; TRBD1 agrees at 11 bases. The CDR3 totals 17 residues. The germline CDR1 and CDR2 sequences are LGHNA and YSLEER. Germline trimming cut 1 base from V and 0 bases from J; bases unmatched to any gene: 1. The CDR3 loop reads CASSQAGQGANTGELFF. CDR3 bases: TGCGCCAGCAGCCAAGCGGGACAGGGGGCGAACACCGGGGAGCTGTTTTTT.

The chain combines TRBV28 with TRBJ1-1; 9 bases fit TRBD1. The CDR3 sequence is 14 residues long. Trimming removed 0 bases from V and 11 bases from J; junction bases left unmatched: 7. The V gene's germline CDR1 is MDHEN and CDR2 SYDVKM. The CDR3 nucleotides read TGTGCCAGCAGTTTATGGAGGCGACAGGGGGGGGCTTTCTTT. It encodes CASSLWRRQGGAFF.

The CDR3 nucleotides are TGTGCCAGCAGCCAAGGACAGCCTTACAGAGAGCAGTACTTC. Translated: CASSQGQPYREQYF. This chain joins TRBV5-6 and TRBJ2-7; the D gene is possibly TRBD1 (6 bases). The CDR3 loop spans 14 amino acids. Germline V gives CDR1 SGHDT, CDR2 YYEEEE. V was shortened by 4 bases and J by 7 bases, with 18 bases between the two germline ends.

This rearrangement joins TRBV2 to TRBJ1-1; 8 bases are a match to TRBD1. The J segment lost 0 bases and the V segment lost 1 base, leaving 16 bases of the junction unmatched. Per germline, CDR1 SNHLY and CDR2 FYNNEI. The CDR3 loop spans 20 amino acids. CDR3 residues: CASSEVVDSRQGSMNTEAFF. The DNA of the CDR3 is TGTGCCAGCAGTGAAGTGGTTGATTCTAGACAGGGGAGCATGAACACTGAAGCTTTCTTT.

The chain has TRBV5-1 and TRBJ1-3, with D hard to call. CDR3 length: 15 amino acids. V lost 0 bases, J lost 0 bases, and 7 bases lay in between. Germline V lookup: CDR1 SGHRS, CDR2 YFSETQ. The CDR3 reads CASSLAFLSGNTIYF. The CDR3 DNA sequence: TGCGCCAGCAGCTTGGCCTTCCTCTCTGGAAACACCATATATTTT.

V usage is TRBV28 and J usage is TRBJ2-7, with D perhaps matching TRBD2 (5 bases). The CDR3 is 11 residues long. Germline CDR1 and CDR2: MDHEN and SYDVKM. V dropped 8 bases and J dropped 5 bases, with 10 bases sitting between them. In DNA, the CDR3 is TGTGCCAGCTCTAGCATCCACGAGCAGTACTTC. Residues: CASSSIHEQYF.

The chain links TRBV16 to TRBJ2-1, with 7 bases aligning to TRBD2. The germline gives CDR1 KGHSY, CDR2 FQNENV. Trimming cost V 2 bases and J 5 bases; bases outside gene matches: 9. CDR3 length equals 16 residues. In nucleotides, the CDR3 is TGTGCCAGCAGCCAAAGGGTCGCGGGAGTAAACAATGAGCAGTTCTTC. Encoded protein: CASSQRVAGVNNEQFF.

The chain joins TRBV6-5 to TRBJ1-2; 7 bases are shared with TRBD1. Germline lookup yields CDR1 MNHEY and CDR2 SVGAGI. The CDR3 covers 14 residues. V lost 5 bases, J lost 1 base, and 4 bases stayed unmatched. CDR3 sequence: CASSQGDLNYGYTF. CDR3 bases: TGTGCCAGCAGTCAGGGGGACCTTAACTATGGCTACACCTTC.

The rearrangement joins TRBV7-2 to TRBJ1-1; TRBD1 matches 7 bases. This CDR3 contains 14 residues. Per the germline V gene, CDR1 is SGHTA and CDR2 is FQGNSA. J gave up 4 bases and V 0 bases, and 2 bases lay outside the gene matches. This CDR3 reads CASSLAAGGTEAFF. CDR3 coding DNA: TGTGCCAGCAGCTTAGCTGCAGGGGGCACTGAAGCTTTCTTT.